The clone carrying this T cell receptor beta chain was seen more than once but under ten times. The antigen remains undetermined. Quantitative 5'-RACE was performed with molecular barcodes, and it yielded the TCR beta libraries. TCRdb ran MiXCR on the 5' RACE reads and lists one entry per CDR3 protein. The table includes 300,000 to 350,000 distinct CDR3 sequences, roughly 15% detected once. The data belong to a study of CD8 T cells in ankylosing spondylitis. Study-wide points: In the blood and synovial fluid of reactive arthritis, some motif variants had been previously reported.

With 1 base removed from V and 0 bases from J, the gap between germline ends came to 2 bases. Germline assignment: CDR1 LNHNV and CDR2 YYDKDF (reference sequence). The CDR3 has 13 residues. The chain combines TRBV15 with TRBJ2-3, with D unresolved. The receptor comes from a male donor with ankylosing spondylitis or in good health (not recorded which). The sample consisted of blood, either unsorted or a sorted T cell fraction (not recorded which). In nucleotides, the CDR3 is TGTGCCACCAGCAGAGGAAGCACAGATACGCAGTATTTT. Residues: CATSRGSTDTQYF.